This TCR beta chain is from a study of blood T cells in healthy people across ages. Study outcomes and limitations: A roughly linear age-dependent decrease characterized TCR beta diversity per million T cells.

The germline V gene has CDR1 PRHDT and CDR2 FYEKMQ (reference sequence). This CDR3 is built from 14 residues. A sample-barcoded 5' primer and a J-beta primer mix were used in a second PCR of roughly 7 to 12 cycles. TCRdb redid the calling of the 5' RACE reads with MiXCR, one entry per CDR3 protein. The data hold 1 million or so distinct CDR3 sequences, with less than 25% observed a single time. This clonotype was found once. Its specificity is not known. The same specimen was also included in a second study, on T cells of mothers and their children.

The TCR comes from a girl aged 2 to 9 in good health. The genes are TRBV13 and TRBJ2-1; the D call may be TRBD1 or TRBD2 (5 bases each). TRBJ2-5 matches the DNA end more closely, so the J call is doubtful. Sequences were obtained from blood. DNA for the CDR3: TGTGCCAGCAGCTTAGGGTCTAGGGGACCAACCCAGTACTTC. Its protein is CASSLGSRGPTQYF.